The present entry profiles one T cell receptor (beta chain) with its context. The germline gives CDR1 SGHRS, CDR2 YFSETQ. CDR3 length equals 13 residues. V lost 8 bases, J lost 7 bases, and 7 bases stayed unmatched. As originally analysed: It was from reference gene primer amplification that nucleated cell counts were estimated. The method was immunoSEQ multiplex PCR; TCRdb's version includes in-frame clones alone and lacks a portion of them. V, J and clone size were drawn from that table, and D and trimming were deduced from the DNA. Here the sample spans about 310,000 clones, roughly 84% being singletons. The sample belongs to a study of blood T cell repertoires in COVID-19. Study background: The United States, Italy and Spain provided the acute and convalescent COVID-19 samples.

The source of this sequence is a man between 45 and 60 years old with active or convalescent COVID-19. Sequencing was performed on peripheral blood. The genes are TRBV5-1 and TRBJ2-5, with 11 bases identical to TRBD1. CDR3 residues: CASTDRGHGTQYF. The DNA of the CDR3 is TGCGCCAGTACGGACAGGGGGCACGGGACCCAGTACTTC.